The present entry profiles one T cell receptor (beta chain) with its context. Antigen specificity is unknown. Likely a read error: the CDR3 ends without its conserved phenylalanine or tryptophan. The CDR3 has 12 amino acids. The germline gives CDR1 GTSNPN, CDR2 SVGIG (reference sequence). The V gene lost 3 bases and the J gene lost 7 bases, with 10 bases spanning the gap. The sample comes from a study of regulatory T cells in long-lasting Graves disease. At the level of the study: New Graves' disease cases had less than 3 months of antithyroid drugs.

Study-level points and caveats: Persistent disease samples used TRBV28, TRBJ1-2 and TRBJ2-5 preferentially. Only a small sample size was used, which may have cut accuracy.

Time point of the sample: newly diagnosed GD, antithyroid drugs for less than 3 months. Extracted RNA from PBMCs served as the source of the TCR library. The TCR beta library used iRepertoire HTBI primers with Arm-PCR amplification of CDR3. TCRdb reanalysed the multiplex PCR reads using MiXCR and keeps one entry per CDR3 protein. Of around 450,000 distinct CDR3 sequences in the sample, 15% are singletons; the top ten hold around 15%. These records were also assigned to another study, of T cells in Graves' hyperthyroidism and ophthalmopathy. As that report states: With the HTBI primer set, the TCR CDR3 went through a first round of RT-PCR.

The sequencing used peripheral blood mononuclear cells (PBMCs), collected at new diagnosis, from a patient treated with antithyroid drugs. The chain uses TRBV30 and TRBJ2-1; a possible D gene is TRBD2 (5 bases). The source of this sequence is a woman aged 30 to 39 with Graves disease. The CDR3 DNA reads as TGTGCCTGGAGCTCCACTAGTAATGAGCAGTTCCTC. Its protein is CAWSSTSNEQFL.